This T cell receptor beta chain was identified in a study of cytomegalovirus exposure and HLA in healthy donors. CDR3 length: 12 amino acids. Between the trimmed V and J ends, which lost 0 bases and 7 bases, there was a span of 4 bases. Germline lookup yields CDR1 SNHLY and CDR2 FYNNEI. The study ran its PCR with 60 Vbeta and 13 Jbeta primers. The table came from immunoSEQ multiplex PCR; TCRdb's copy has only in-frame clones and leaves some out. The table lists 74,000 or so clones, with 1.3% to 1.5% in the top ten. Concerning this clone itself: As yet, its antigen is unknown.

Points from the study as a whole: Common viral pathogens seemed to be connected with several of the most significant clusters, according to a later analysis.

The chain uses TRBV2 and TRBJ2-1, with D hard to call. This TCR derives from a woman aged 55-70 years in good health and CMV-seronegative. The specimen was PBMCs. For the CDR3, the DNA is TGTGCCAGCAGTGAAGCACTAAATGAGCAGTTCTTC. Its translation is CASSEALNEQFF.